One sample yielded the 31 T cell receptor beta chains listed below, sequenced in a study of T cell responses to AZD1222 COVID-19 vaccine. TCRdb keeps only in-frame clones here, not all; method: immunoSEQ multiplex PCR. The table lists roughly 28,000 clones, about 89% of them singletons. The sequenced sample was peripheral blood, obtained on day 0 of AZD1222 vaccination. These receptors were taken from an adult in good health.

V is TRBV19 and J is TRBJ1-5, with no clear D. The germline V and J ends were trimmed by 1 base and 2 bases, with 12 bases remaining between them. Germline V gene lookup returns CDR1 LNHDA and CDR2 SQIVND (reference sequence). The CDR3 has 16 amino acids. The CDR3, as DNA: TGTGCCAGTAGTATAGTAGCGGGATTTGGCAATCAGCCCCAGCATTTT. Amino acids: CASSIVAGFGNQPQHF.

CDR3 residues: CASSLGAPNEKLFF. The CDR3 region has the DNA TGTGCCAGCAGCTTGGGGGCCCCTAATGAAAAACTGTTTTTT. This chain uses TRBV5-6 with TRBJ1-4; D remains unclear. Per the germline V gene, CDR1 is SGHDT and CDR2 is YYEEEE. The CDR3 has 14 amino acids. V lost 0 bases and J 3 bases, leaving 6 bases between the germline ends.

This clone came up once. The rearrangement joins TRBV4-1 to TRBJ1-1; D unresolved. The CDR3 contains 14 residues. CDR1 and CDR2 from the germline V gene are MGHRA and YSYEKL. The ends were cut back, 4 bases at V and 1 base at J, with 10 bases in the middle. The chain's CDR3 is CASSRDWQNTEAFF. The CDR3 DNA reads TGCGCCAGCAGCCGGGATTGGCAGAACACTGAAGCTTTCTTT.

The chain uses TRBV27 and TRBJ2-7; 12 nucleotides match TRBD2. Unmatched junction bases numbered 9, after V lost 8 bases and J lost 7 bases. Per the germline V gene, CDR1 is MNHEY and CDR2 is SMNVEV (reference sequence). The CDR3 is 14 amino acids. The chain's CDR3 is CASGRLAGEDEQYF. The CDR3 nucleotides read TGTGCCAGCGGGAGACTAGCGGGAGAGGATGAGCAGTACTTC.

This chain uses TRBV20-1 with TRBJ2-7; 12 bases match TRBD2. V shed 3 bases and J 2 bases; nucleotides not matched to a gene: 5. CDR1 DFQATT and CDR2 SNEGSKA come from the germline V gene (reference sequence). The CDR3 covers 15 residues. The CDR3, as DNA: TGCAGTGCTAGTTTGGCTAGCGGGAGGGCCTACGAGCAGTACTTC. It encodes CSASLASGRAYEQYF.

This chain connects TRBV6-5 to TRBJ1-2, with D hard to call. This CDR3 comprises 12 residues. Germline values: CDR1 MNHEY, CDR2 SVGAGI. Deletions cut 4 bases from V and 4 bases from J, with 7 bases between. CDR3 nucleotides: TGTGCCAGCAGTTCCGGGCTCTATGGCTACACCTTC. It yields the protein CASSSGLYGYTF.

V gene TRBV6-2 or TRBV6-3 combines with J gene TRBJ2-7, with TRBD1 identical over 8 bases. V trimming: 4 bases; J trimming: 4 bases; junction bases outside the gene matches: 12. CDR3 size: 16 residues. Germline loops: CDR1 MNHEY, CDR2 SVGEGT. The chain's CDR3 is CASSWVRGRVGYEQYF. CDR3 coding DNA: TGTGCCAGCAGTTGGGTCAGGGGGCGCGTCGGTTACGAGCAGTACTTC.

The V gene is TRBV6-6, the J gene TRBJ1-1; D is undetermined. Germline assignment: CDR1 MNHNY and CDR2 SVGAGI (reference sequence). The CDR3 extends over 14 amino acids. With 2 bases removed from V and 1 base from J, the gap between germline ends came to 8 bases. The CDR3 DNA sequence: TGTGCCAGCAGTTACCGACGGGGGAACACTGAAGCTTTCTTT. Amino acids: CASSYRRGNTEAFF.

The V gene is TRBV7-8, the J gene TRBJ2-1; maybe TRBD1 (5 bases). Germline V gene data show CDR1 as SGHVS and CDR2 as FQNEAQ. The CDR3 runs 15 residues. V was cut by 0 bases and J by 15 bases, with 21 bases left in between. The CDR3: CASSLAAMGQAEVFF. The CDR3 DNA reads as TGTGCCAGCAGCTTAGCGGCGATGGGGCAGGCAGAGGTGTTCTTC.

The V and J genes are TRBV10-3 and TRBJ2-5, with D unclear. The germline gives CDR1 ENHRY, CDR2 SYGVKD. This CDR3 is 12 amino acids long. V was trimmed by 2 bases and J by 1 base, leaving 2 bases between them. The CDR3 DNA is TGTGCCATCAGTGAGGCCCAAGAGACCCAGTACTTC. It codes for CAISEAQETQYF.

The gene calls are TRBV10-3 and TRBJ2-1, with 9 bases fitting TRBD2. Germline V gene data show CDR1 as ENHRY and CDR2 as SYGVKD. V shed 10 bases, J shed 6 bases, and the junction held 7 bases outside the gene matches. The CDR3 consists of 13 residues. The DNA for the CDR3 is TGTGCCACCGCGGGAGGGCCTATCAATGAGCAGTTCTTC. It is translated as CATAGGPINEQFF.

This CDR3 is CASSLEGGASYEQYF. The CDR3 DNA is TGCGCCAGCAGCTTGGAAGGGGGCGCCTCCTACGAGCAGTACTTC. V usage is TRBV5-1 and J usage is TRBJ2-7, with 7 bases aligning to TRBD1. With V trimmed by 0 bases and J by 0 bases, 3 bases remained unmatched. CDR1 and CDR2 (germline): SGHRS, YFSETQ. The CDR3 is 15 amino acids. The whole variable domain, filled in from reference TRBV5-1 and TRBJ2-7, reads KAGVTQTPRYLIKTRGQQVTLSCSPISGHRSVSWYQQTPGQGLQFLFEYFSETQRNKGNFPGRFSGRQFSNSRSEMNVSTLELGDSALYLCASSLEGGASYEQYFGPGTRLTVT.

This clone has just a few counts. This rearrangement joins TRBV9 to TRBJ2-7; D might be TRBD2 (6 bases). This CDR3 region has 14 residues. V was clipped by 3 bases and J by 2 bases, with 12 bases between them. Per germline, CDR1 SGDLS and CDR2 YYNGEE. The chain's CDR3 is CASSARDFTYEQYF. The DNA for the CDR3 is TGTGCCAGCAGCGCCCGGGACTTTACCTACGAGCAGTACTTC.

The chain is built from TRBV2 and TRBJ1-5; D is unresolved. This CDR3 region has 13 residues. Deletions cut 4 bases from V and 6 bases from J, with 10 bases between. From germline, CDR1 is SNHLY and CDR2 FYNNEI. Written as DNA, the CDR3 is TGTGCCAGCAGTGTGGCCTGGGGTCAGCCCCAGCATTTT. Protein: CASSVAWGQPQHF.

This clone was counted once. This chain uses TRBV5-1 with TRBJ2-7, with 8 bases fitting TRBD2. There are 14 residues in the CDR3. The germline V gene encodes CDR1 SGHRS and CDR2 YFSETQ. V shed 0 bases and J 7 bases; nucleotides not matched to a gene: 6. CDR3: CASSLAGTSREQYF. The CDR3 nucleotides read TGCGCCAGCAGCTTGGCCGGGACTAGTCGGGAGCAGTACTTC.

The genes are TRBV12-2 and TRBJ2-1. TRBV12-2 is termed a pseudogene. This CDR3 is built from 17 residues. CDR3 DNA: TGTGCAAGTCGCTTAGCGTATTCGAAGGGACCCTACAATGAGCAGTTCTTC. This codes for CASRLAYSKGPYNEQFF.

The chain links TRBV2 to TRBJ1-2, with TRBD1 matching 7 bases. The germline gives CDR1 SNHLY, CDR2 FYNNEI. There are 15 residues in the CDR3. The V and J ends lost 5 bases and 2 bases, in that order; junction bases with no gene match: 8. CDR3 nucleotides: TGTGCCAGCAGTCCTCTGACAGGGACCAACTATGGCTACACCTTC. Its protein is CASSPLTGTNYGYTF. Full variable domain (rest looked up from reference TRBV2 and TRBJ1-2): EPEVTQTPSHQVTQMGQEVILRCVPISNHLYFYWYRQILGQKVEFLVSFYNNEISEKSEIFDDQFSVERPDGSNFTLKIRSTKLEDSAMYFCASSPLTGTNYGYTFGSGTRLTVV.

V and J are TRBV30 and TRBJ2-4, with no clear D. V was pared by 0 bases and J by 1 base, with 16 bases between. In germline, CDR1 is GTSNPN, CDR2 SVGIG (reference sequence). This CDR3 region has 17 residues. The CDR3 nucleotides read TGTGCCTGGAGTGTGTCAGGTTCTCAGTCGGCCAAAAACATTCAGTACTTC. Translation: CAWSVSGSQSAKNIQYF. The full variable domain, in which reference TRBV30 and TRBJ2-4 provide the parts outside the CDR3, is SQTIHQWPATLVQPVGSPLSLECTVEGTSNPNLYWYRQAAGRGLQLLFYSVGIGQISSEVPQNLSASRPQDRQFILSSKKLLLSDSGFYLCAWSVSGSQSAKNIQYFGAGTRLSVL.

V usage is TRBV6-4 and J usage is TRBJ2-3; 10 bases are shared with TRBD2. The germline gives CDR1 MRHNA, CDR2 SNTAGT. J gave up 2 bases and V 6 bases, and 5 bases lay outside the gene matches. The CDR3 has 15 residues. This CDR3 reads CASSPGTSDTDTQYF. Here the CDR3 DNA reads TGTGCCAGCAGCCCCGGGACTAGCGACACAGATACGCAGTATTTT.

V and J are TRBV9 and TRBJ1-2; D is ambiguous. V lost 2 bases, J lost 5 bases, and 16 bases lay in between. Germline lookup yields CDR1 SGDLS and CDR2 YYNGEE. The CDR3 is 15 amino acids. CDR3 region: CASSVTSRGRYGYTF. Written as DNA, the CDR3 is TGTGCCAGCAGCGTTACTTCACGAGGAAGGTATGGCTACACCTTC.

This clone was detected once. The chain uses TRBV4-3 and TRBJ2-7; 9 positions agree with TRBD2. Germline V gives CDR1 LGHNA, CDR2 YSLEER. There are 16 residues in the CDR3. J gave up 1 base and V 4 bases, and 8 bases lay outside the gene matches. The CDR3: CASSPSPTSGSYEQYF. Written as DNA, the CDR3 is TGCGCCAGCAGCCCGTCCCCGACTAGCGGTTCCTACGAGCAGTACTTC.

J is TRBJ2-1 and V is TRBV10-1; 11 bases align to TRBD2. The V and J ends lost 5 bases and 3 bases, in that order; junction bases with no gene match: 3. This CDR3 has 15 amino acids. In germline, CDR1 is WNHNN, CDR2 SYGVQD (reference sequence). The chain's CDR3 is CASSFGTSGYNEQFF. CDR3 in DNA: TGCGCCAGCAGTTTCGGGACTAGCGGCTACAATGAGCAGTTCTTC.

The rearrangement links TRBV5-1 to TRBJ2-1; TRBD1 aligns across 9 bases. The germline gives CDR1 SGHRS, CDR2 YFSETQ. The CDR3 loop spans 14 amino acids. V lost 6 bases to trimming and J lost 7 bases; unmatched junction nucleotides: 8. This CDR3 reads CASTLDRGSNEQFF. CDR3 nucleotide sequence: TGCGCCAGCACCCTCGACAGGGGGTCGAATGAGCAGTTCTTC.

The chain employs TRBV3-1 (or the pseudogene TRBV3-2) and TRBJ2-1, with unresolved D. Germline V gives CDR1 LGHDT, CDR2 YNNKEL (reference sequence). Trimming shortened V by 0 bases and J by 8 bases, and 5 bases separated the two germline ends. The CDR3 is made up of 12 amino acids. The chain's CDR3 is CASSQDTDEQFF. The CDR3 nucleotides read TGTGCCAGCAGCCAAGACACTGATGAGCAGTTCTTC.

The V call is TRBV28, the J call TRBJ1-4, with 7 bases matching TRBD1. The J segment lost 5 bases and the V segment lost 6 bases, leaving 6 bases of the junction unmatched. The CDR3 has 14 residues. In germline, CDR1 is MDHEN, CDR2 SYDVKM. CDR3 nucleotide sequence: TGTGCCAGCAGCTCCGGGACAGAGAATGAAAAACTGTTTTTT. It codes for CASSSGTENEKLFF. Full variable domain (outside the CDR3, taken from reference TRBV28 and TRBJ1-4): DVKVTQSSRYLVKRTGEKVFLECVQDMDHENMFWYRQDPGLGLRLIYFSYDVKMKEKGDIPEGYSVSREKKERFSLILESASTNQTSMYLCASSSGTENEKLFFGSGTQLSVL.

The genes are TRBV5-1 and TRBJ1-1; D is possibly TRBD1 (6 bases). The V and J ends lost 3 bases and 7 bases respectively, with 25 bases between them. From germline, CDR1 is SGHRS and CDR2 YFSETQ. The CDR3 sequence is 17 residues long. The CDR3 loop reads CASSSGVLHPEQIEAFF. DNA for the CDR3: TGCGCCAGCAGCTCAGGGGTTTTACACCCCGAACAAATTGAAGCTTTCTTT.

This clone was counted a single time. J is TRBJ1-2 and V is TRBV5-4; TRBD1 agrees at 7 bases. Germline V gives CDR1 SGHNT, CDR2 YYREEE (reference sequence). The CDR3 consists of 17 residues. Unmatched junction bases numbered 16, after V lost 6 bases and J lost 2 bases. The CDR3 here is CASKYRQGGIRNYGYTF. The CDR3 DNA sequence: TGTGCCAGCAAATATCGACAGGGAGGTATAAGGAACTATGGCTACACCTTC.

The genes are TRBV10-1 and TRBJ1-1; D gene ambiguous. CDR1 and CDR2 (germline): WNHNN, SYGVQD (reference sequence). The V gene lost 9 bases and the J gene lost 5 bases, with 22 bases spanning the gap. The CDR3 has 15 residues. CDR3 sequence (DNA): TGCGCCAGATTTCCGGACCCTAAGTTGGGAACTGAAGCTTTCTTT. Protein sequence: CARFPDPKLGTEAFF.

A few counts support this clone. The chain has TRBV4-1 and TRBJ2-2; tentative D call: TRBD2 (5 bases). Trimming left V 4 bases short and J 7 bases short, with 13 bases between. CDR1 MGHRA and CDR2 YSYEKL come from the germline V gene. CDR3 length: 14 residues. The CDR3 bases are TGCGCCAGCAGCCCCCTAGCTGTTGGCGGGGAGCTGTTTTTT. As protein: CASSPLAVGGELFF.

The chain is built from TRBV10-3 and TRBJ2-7; D tentatively fits TRBD1 or TRBD2 (7 bases each). This CDR3 is 13 amino acids long. Germline lookup yields CDR1 ENHRY and CDR2 SYGVKD. Trimming took 10 bases from V and 3 from J, leaving 16 bases between them. CDR3 DNA sequence: TGTGCCACAGGGGGGGCGGTGGACTACGAGCAGTACTTC. Protein sequence: CATGGAVDYEQYF.

In this sample, this clone turned up a few times. V usage is TRBV10-2 and J usage is TRBJ2-2, with 7 bases that match TRBD2. Germline CDR1 reads WSHSY; CDR2 reads SAAADI. The CDR3 is made up of 14 amino acids. The CDR3 nucleotides read TGCGCAGCAGGGCTAGCGGTGAACACCGGGGAGCTGTTTTTT. This encodes CAAGLAVNTGELFF.